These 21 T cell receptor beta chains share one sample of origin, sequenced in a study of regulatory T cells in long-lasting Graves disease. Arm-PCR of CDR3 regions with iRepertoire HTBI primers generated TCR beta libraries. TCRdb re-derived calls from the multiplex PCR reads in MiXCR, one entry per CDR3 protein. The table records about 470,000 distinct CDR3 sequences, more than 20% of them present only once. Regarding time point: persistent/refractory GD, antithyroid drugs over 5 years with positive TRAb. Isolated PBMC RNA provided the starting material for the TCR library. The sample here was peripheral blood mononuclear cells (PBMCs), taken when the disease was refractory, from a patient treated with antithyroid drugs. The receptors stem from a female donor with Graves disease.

The CDR3 loop is CASSDKGRRSNQPQHF. The CDR3 nucleotides read TGTGCCAGCAGCGACAAGGGACGGCGAAGCAATCAGCCCCAGCATTTT. The chain employs TRBV7-6 and TRBJ1-5; D is perhaps TRBD1 (5 bases). Germline CDR1 and CDR2: SGHVS and FNYEAQ. V was shortened by 5 bases and J by 1 base, with 15 bases between the two germline ends. CDR3 length: 16 residues.

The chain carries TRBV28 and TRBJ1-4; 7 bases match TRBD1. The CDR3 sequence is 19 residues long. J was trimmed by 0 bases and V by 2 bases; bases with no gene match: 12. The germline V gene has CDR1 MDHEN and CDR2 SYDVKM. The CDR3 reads CASSLLLLGTATTNEKLFF. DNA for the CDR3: TGTGCCAGCAGTTTACTCCTTCTCGGGACAGCCACAACTAATGAAAAACTGTTTTTT.

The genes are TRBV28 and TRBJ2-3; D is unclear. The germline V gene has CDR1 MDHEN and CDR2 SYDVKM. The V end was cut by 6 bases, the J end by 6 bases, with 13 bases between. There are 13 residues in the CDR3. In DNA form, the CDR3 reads TGTGCCAGCAGCCCCCGACCCCCCGATACGCAGTATTTT. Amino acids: CASSPRPPDTQYF.

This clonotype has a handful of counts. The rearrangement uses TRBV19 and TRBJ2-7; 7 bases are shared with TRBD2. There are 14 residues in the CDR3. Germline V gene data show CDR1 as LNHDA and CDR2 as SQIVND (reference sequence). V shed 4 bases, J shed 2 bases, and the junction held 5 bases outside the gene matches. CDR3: CASSRSGGAYEQYF. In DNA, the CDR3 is TGTGCCAGTAGTAGGTCGGGAGGAGCCTACGAGCAGTACTTC.

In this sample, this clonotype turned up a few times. The CDR3 reads CASSFGGTENTEAFF. CDR3 DNA sequence: TGTGCCAGCAGCTTTGGGGGGACAGAGAACACTGAAGCTTTCTTT. The V gene is TRBV7-9, the J gene TRBJ1-1, with 7 bases matching TRBD1. Germline lookup yields CDR1 SEHNR and CDR2 FQNEAQ (reference sequence). V was pared by 3 bases and J by 1 base, with 5 bases of the junction left unmatched. The CDR3 consists of 15 residues.

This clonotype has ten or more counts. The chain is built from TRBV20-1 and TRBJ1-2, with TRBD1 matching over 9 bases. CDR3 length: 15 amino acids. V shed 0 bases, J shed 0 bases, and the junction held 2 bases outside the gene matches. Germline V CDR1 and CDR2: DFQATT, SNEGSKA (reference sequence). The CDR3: CSAREWTGANYGYTF. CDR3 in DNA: TGCAGTGCTAGAGAATGGACAGGGGCTAACTATGGCTACACCTTC.

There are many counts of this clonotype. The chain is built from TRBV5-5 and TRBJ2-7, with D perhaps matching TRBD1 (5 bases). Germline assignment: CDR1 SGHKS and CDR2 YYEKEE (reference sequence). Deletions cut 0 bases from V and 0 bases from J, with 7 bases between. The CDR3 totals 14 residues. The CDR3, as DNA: TGTGCCAGCAGCTTGGAGGACACCTCCTACGAGCAGTACTTC. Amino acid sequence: CASSLEDTSYEQYF.

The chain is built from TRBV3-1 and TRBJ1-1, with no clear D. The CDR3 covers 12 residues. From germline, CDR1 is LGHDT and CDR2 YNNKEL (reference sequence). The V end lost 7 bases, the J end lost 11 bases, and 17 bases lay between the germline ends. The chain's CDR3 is CASTSVGEGAFF. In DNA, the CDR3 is TGTGCCAGCACCTCTGTCGGAGAAGGGGCTTTCTTT.

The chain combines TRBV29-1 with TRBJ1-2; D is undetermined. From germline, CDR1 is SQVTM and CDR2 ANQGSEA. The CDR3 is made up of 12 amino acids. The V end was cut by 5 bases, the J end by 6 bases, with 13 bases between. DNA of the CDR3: TGCAGCGTTCTCCGGCCCCCCCATGGCTACACCTTC. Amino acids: CSVLRPPHGYTF.

The CDR3 protein is CASSRRGGDYEQYF. CDR3 coding DNA: TGTGCCAGCAGCCGCCGAGGAGGTGACTACGAGCAGTACTTC. This chain links TRBV27 with TRBJ2-7; perhaps TRBD2 as D (5 bases). The V end was cut by 6 bases, the J end by 3 bases, with 15 bases between. Per the germline V gene, CDR1 is MNHEY and CDR2 is SMNVEV (reference sequence). There are 14 residues in the CDR3.

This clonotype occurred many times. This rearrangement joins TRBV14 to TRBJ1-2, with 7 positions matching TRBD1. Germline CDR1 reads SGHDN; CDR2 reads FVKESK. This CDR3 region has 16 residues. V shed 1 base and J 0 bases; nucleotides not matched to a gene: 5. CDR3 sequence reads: CASSQADRIANYGYTF. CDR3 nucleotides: TGTGCCAGCAGCCAAGCGGACAGGATAGCTAACTATGGCTACACCTTC.

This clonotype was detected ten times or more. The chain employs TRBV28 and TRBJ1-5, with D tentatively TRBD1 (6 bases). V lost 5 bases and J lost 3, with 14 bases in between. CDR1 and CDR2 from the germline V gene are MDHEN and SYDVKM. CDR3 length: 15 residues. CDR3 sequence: CASSPAGVINQPQHF. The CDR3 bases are TGTGCCAGCAGTCCGGCAGGGGTTATCAATCAGCCCCAGCATTTT.

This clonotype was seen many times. CDR3 in amino acids: CAWSKTEAFF. CDR3 nucleotide sequence: TGTGCCTGGAGTAAAACTGAAGCTTTCTTT. The rearrangement uses TRBV30 and TRBJ1-1; D call uncertain. In germline, CDR1 is GTSNPN, CDR2 SVGIG (reference sequence). This CDR3 is built from 10 residues. V lost 2 bases and J 5 bases, leaving 3 bases between the germline ends. Drawing the rest from reference TRBV30 and TRBJ1-1, the complete variable domain is SQTIHQWPATLVQPVGSPLSLECTVEGTSNPNLYWYRQAAGRGLQLLFYSVGIGQISSEVPQNLSASRPQDRQFILSSKKLLLSDSGFYLCAWSKTEAFFGQGTRLTVV.

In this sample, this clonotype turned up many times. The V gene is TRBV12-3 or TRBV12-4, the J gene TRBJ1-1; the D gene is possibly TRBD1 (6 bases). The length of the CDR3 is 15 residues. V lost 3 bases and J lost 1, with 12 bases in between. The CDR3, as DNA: TGTGCCAGCAGTTTCGGGGCGGGGGCGAACACTGAAGCTTTCTTT. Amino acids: CASSFGAGANTEAFF.

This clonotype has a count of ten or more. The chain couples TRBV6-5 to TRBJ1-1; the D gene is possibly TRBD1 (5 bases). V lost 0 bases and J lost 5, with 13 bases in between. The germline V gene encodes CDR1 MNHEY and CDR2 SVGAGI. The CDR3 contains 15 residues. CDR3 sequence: CASSYSMGGGTEAFF. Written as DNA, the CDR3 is TGTGCCAGCAGTTACTCGATGGGGGGAGGAACTGAAGCTTTCTTT.

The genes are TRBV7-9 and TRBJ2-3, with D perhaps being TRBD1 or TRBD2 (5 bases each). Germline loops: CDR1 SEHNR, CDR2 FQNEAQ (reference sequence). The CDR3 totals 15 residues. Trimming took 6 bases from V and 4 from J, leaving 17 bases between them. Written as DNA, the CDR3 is TGTGCCAGCAGTCCGCGCTTTCGAGGGGCAGATACGCAGTATTTT. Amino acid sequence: CASSPRFRGADTQYF.

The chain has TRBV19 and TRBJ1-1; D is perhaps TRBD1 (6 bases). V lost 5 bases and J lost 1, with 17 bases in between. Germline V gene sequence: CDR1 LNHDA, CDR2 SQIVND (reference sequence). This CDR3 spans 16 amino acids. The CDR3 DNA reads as TGTGCCAGTAGTCGGCAGGGAGGGGGGCCGAACACTGAAGCTTTCTTT. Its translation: CASSRQGGGPNTEAFF.

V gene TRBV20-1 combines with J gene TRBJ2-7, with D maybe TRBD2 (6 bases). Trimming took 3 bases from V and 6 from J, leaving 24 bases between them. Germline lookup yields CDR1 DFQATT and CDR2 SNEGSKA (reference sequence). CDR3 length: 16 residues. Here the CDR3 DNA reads TGCAGTGCTAGCCCGCCGGGCGGGGCCCACTCTCGCGAGCAGTACTTC. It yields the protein CSASPPGGAHSREQYF.

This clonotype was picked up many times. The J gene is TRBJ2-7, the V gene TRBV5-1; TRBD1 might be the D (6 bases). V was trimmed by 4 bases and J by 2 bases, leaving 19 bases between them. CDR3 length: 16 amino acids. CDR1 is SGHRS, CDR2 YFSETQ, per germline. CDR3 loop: CASSEKYRVPTYEQYF. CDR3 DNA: TGCGCCAGCAGCGAAAAATACAGGGTTCCCACCTACGAGCAGTACTTC.

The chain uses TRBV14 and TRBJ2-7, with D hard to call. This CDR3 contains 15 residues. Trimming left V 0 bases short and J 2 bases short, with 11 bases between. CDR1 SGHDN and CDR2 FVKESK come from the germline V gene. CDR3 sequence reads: CASSQEVSITYEQYF. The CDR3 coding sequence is TGTGCCAGCAGCCAAGAGGTTTCCATTACCTACGAGCAGTACTTC.

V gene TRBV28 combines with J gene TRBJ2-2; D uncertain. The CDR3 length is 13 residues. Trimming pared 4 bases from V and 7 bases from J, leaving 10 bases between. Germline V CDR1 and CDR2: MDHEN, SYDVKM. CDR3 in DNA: TGTGCCAGCAGTTCTCAAGGTATCGGGGAGCTGTTTTTT. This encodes CASSSQGIGELFF.